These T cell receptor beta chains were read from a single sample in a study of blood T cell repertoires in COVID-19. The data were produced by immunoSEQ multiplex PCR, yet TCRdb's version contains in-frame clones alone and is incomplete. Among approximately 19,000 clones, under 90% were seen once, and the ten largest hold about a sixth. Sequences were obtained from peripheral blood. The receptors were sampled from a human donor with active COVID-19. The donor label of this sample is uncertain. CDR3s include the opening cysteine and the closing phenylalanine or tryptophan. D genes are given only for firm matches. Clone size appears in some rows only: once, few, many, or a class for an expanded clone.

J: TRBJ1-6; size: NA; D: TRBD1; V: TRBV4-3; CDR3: CASRPTGGGSPLHF; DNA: TGCGCCAGCAGACCCACAGGGGGCGGATCACCCCTCCACTTT
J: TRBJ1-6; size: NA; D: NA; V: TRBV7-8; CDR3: CASSPSYTDNNSPLHF; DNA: TGTGCCAGCAGCCCATCGTATACAGATAATAATTCACCCCTCCACTTT
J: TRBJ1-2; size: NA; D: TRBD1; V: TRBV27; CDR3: CASSFLVRTGGNYGYTF; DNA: TGTGCCAGCAGTTTCCTAGTCCGGACAGGGGGAAACTATGGCTACACCTTC
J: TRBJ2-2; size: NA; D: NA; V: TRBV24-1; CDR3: CATSDLGTGYPGELFF; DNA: TGTGCCACCAGTGATTTAGGAACAGGGTATCCCGGGGAGCTGTTTTTT
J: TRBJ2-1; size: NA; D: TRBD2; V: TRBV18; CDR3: CASSSSPGLASNEQFF; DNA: TGTGCCAGCTCATCCTCGCCGGGACTAGCTTCCAATGAGCAGTTCTTC
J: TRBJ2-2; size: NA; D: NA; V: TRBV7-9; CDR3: CASSSKRGGLALELFF; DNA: TGTGCCAGCAGCTCTAAGAGGGGGGGCCTTGCATTGGAGCTGTTTTTT
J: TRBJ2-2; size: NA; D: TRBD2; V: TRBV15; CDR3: CATSRGREGGELFF; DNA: TGTGCCACCAGCAGGGGACGGGAGGGCGGGGAGCTGTTTTTT
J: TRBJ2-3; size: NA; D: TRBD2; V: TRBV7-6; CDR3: CASSGKGLPTDTQYF; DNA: TGTGCCAGCAGCGGGAAGGGACTACCAACAGATACGCAGTATTTT
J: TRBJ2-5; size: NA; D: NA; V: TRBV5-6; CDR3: CASSLAAGLNQETQYF; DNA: TGTGCCAGCAGCTTGGCCGCGGGGCTGAATCAAGAGACCCAGTACTTC
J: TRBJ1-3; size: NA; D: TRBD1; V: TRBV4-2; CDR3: CASSQGTGTAGNTIYF; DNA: TGTGCCAGCAGCCAAGGGACAGGGACGGCTGGAAACACCATATATTTT
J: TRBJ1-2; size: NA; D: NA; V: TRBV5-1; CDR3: CASSPRTDPNYGYTF; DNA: TGCGCCAGCAGCCCCCGGACAGATCCAAACTATGGCTACACCTTC
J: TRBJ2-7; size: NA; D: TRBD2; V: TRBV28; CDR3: CASRTSFEQYF; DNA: TGTGCCAGCCGGACTAGTTTCGAGCAGTACTTC
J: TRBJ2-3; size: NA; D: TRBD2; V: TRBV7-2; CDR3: CASSLVRLAGAARTDTQYF; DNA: TGTGCCAGCAGCTTAGTAAGGCTAGCGGGGGCGGCCCGCACAGATACGCAGTATTTT
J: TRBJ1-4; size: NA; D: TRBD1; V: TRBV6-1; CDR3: CASSESSTGREKLFF; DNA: TGTGCCAGCAGTGAAAGTTCGACAGGGCGGGAAAAACTGTTTTTT
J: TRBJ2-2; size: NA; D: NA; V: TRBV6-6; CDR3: CASSYSSAGELFF; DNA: TGTGCCAGCAGTTACTCGAGCGCCGGGGAGCTGTTTTTT
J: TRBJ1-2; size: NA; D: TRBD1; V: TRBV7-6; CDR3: CASSLQGTEGYTF; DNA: TGTGCCAGCAGTTTACAGGGGACGGAAGGCTACACCTTC
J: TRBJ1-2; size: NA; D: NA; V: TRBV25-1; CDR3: CASSEGTNGGYGYTF; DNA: TGTGCCAGCAGTGAAGGGACAAACGGAGGCTATGGCTACACCTTC
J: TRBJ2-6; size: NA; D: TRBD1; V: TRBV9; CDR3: CASSAGQVGSGANVLTF; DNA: TGTGCCAGCAGCGCAGGACAGGTGGGCTCTGGGGCCAACGTCCTGACTTTC
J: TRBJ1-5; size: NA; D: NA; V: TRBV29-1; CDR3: CSVVQGVNQPQHF; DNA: TGCAGCGTAGTACAGGGTGTCAATCAGCCCCAGCATTTT
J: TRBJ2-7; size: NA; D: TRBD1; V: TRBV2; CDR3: CASRRLGQGTSYEQYF; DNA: TGTGCCAGCCGACGCCTGGGACAGGGAACTAGTTACGAGCAGTACTTC
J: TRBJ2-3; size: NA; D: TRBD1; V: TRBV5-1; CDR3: CASSSGGQSTDTQYF; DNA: TGCGCCAGCAGTTCAGGGGGCCAGAGCACAGATACGCAGTATTTT
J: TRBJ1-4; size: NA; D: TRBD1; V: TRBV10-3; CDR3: CAISAQGANEKLFF; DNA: TGTGCCATCAGTGCCCAGGGGGCTAATGAAAAACTGTTTTTT
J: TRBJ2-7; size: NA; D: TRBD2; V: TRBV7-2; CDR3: CASSPFGGAGIYEQYF; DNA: TGTGCCAGCAGCCCTTTCGGGGGAGCGGGGATCTACGAGCAGTACTTC
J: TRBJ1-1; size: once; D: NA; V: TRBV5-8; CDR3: CASSFRGHTNTEAFF; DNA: TGTGCCAGCAGCTTCCGTGGACACACGAACACTGAAGCTTTCTTT
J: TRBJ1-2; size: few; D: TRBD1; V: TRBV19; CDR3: CASSRTGFDYGYTF; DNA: TGTGCCAGTAGTAGGACAGGTTTCGACTATGGCTACACCTTC
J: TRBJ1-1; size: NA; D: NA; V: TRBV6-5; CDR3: CASSRTVRNTEAFF; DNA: TGTGCCAGCAGCCGGACTGTAAGGAACACTGAAGCTTTCTTT
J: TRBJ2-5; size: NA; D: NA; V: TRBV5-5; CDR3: CASSPQGLGGVQYF; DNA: TGTGCCAGCAGCCCACAGGGGCTCGGAGGGGTCCAGTACTTC
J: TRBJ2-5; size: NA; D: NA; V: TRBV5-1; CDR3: CASSFHQAGETQYF; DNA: TGCGCCAGCAGCTTCCATCAAGCGGGAGAGACCCAGTACTTC
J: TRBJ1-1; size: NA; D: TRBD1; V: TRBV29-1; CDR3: CSVEGQGGTEAFF; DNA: TGCAGCGTTGAAGGACAGGGGGGGACTGAAGCTTTCTTT
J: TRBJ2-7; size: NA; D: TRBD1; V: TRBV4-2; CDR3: CASSPRDRGDYEQYF; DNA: TGTGCCAGCAGCCCTAGGGACAGGGGAGACTACGAGCAGTACTTC
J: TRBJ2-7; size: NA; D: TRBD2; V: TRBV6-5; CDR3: CASSPGGTSSYEQYF; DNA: TGTGCCAGCAGTCCGGGGGGGACAAGCTCCTACGAGCAGTACTTC
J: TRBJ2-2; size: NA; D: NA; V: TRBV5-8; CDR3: CASSSTGQLTGELFF; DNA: TGTGCCAGCAGTTCGACGGGACAACTAACCGGGGAGCTGTTTTTT
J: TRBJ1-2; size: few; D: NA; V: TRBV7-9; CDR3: CASSLNGANYGYTF; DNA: TGTGCCAGCAGCTTAAATGGAGCTAACTATGGCTACACCTTC
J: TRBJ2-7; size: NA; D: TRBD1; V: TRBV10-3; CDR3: CAIKGQGAYEQYF; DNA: TGTGCCATCAAAGGGCAGGGGGCCTACGAGCAGTACTTC
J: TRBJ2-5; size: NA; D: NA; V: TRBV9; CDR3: CASSAPVLRGGQETQYF; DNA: TGTGCCAGCAGCGCCCCAGTTCTCCGAGGGGGCCAAGAGACCCAGTACTTC
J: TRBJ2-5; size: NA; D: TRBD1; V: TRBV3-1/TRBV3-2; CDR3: CASRAGTGVRETQYF; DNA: TGTGCCAGCAGAGCCGGGACAGGAGTGCGAGAGACCCAGTACTTC
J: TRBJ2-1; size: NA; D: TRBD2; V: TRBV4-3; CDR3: CASSQLGGGAYNEQFF; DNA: TGCGCCAGCAGCCAACTGGGCGGGGGGGCCTACAATGAGCAGTTCTTC
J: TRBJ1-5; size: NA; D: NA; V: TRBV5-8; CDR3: CASSPGPGAGQPQHF; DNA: TGTGCCAGCAGCCCCGGACCGGGCGCGGGACAGCCCCAGCATTTT
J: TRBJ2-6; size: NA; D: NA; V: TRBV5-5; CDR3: CASSLVRLSGANVLTF; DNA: TGTGCCAGCAGCTTGGTTCGTCTCTCCGGGGCCAACGTCCTGACTTTC
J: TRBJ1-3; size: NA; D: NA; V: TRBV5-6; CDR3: CASSLGLAIYF; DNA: TGTGCCAGCAGCTTAGGACTGGCCATATATTTT
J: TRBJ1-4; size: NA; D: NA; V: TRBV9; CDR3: CASSAGLLATNEKLFF; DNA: TGTGCCAGCAGCGCGGGACTACTTGCAACTAATGAAAAACTGTTTTTT
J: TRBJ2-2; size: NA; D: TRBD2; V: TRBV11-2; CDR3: CASSPGTSGANTGELFF; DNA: TGTGCCAGCAGCCCAGGGACTAGCGGGGCGAACACCGGGGAGCTGTTTTTT
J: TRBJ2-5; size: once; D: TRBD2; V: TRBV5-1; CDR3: CASSLDGGALKTQYF; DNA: TGCGCCAGCAGCTTGGACGGGGGGGCCCTTAAGACCCAGTACTTC
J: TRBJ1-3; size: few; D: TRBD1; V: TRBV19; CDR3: CASSLQGTGSGNTIYF; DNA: TGTGCCAGTAGTCTCCAAGGGACAGGGAGTGGAAACACCATATATTTT
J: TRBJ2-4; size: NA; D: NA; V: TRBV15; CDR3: CATSRDLQGGKNIQYF; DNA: TGTGCCACCAGCAGAGATCTTCAGGGGGGAAAAAACATTCAGTACTTC
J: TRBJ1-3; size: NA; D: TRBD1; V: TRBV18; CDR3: CASSASGTGTGNTIYF; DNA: TGTGCCAGCTCAGCTTCCGGGACAGGGACTGGAAACACCATATATTTT
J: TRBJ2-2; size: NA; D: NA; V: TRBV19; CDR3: CASSRGVNTGELFF; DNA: TGTGCCAGTAGTAGGGGAGTGAACACCGGGGAGCTGTTTTTT